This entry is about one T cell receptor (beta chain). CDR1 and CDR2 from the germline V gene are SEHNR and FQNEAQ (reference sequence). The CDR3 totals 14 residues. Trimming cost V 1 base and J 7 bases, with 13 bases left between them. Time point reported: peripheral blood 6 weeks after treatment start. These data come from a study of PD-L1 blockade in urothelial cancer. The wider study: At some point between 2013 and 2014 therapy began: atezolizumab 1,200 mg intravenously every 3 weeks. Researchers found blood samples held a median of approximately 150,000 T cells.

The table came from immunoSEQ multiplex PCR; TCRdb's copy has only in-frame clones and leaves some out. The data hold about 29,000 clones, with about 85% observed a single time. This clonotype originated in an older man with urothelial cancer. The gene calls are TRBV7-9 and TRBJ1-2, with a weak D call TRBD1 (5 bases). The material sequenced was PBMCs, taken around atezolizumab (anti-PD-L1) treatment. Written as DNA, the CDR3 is TGTGCCAGCAGCTTAGAGGTGGGGGGGTCTGGCTACACCTTC. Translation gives CASSLEVGGSGYTF.